This is a list of T cell receptor beta chains from one sample in a study of naive and memory T cell subsets. TCRdb ran MiXCR on the UMI-ligation and nested PCR reads and lists one entry per CDR3 protein. The profile covers some 82,000 distinct CDR3 sequences, with 11% appearing a single time and 0.12% to 0.15% taken by the ten largest. The sample taken for sequencing was naive CD4+ T cells from blood. The receptor source for this set is a human donor in good health. CDR3s leave out the opening cysteine and the closing phenylalanine or tryptophan.

CDR3 length	J gene	V gene	CDR3 protein
10	TRBJ2-7	TRBV10-3	AISMDRYEQY
12	TRBJ1-5	TRBV5-1	ASSIGASNQPQH
12	TRBJ2-3	TRBV2	ASRRDRGTDTQY
12	TRBJ2-3	TRBV12-3/TRBV12-4	ASSLASFTDTQY
11	TRBJ1-2	TRBV12-3/TRBV12-4	ASLRGLGYGYT
13	TRBJ2-1	TRBV3-1	ASSPRLAGDNEQF
12	TRBJ2-1	TRBV6-5	ASSYPLSGGRQF
11	TRBJ2-7	TRBV4-3	ASSQDFRDEQY
14	TRBJ2-7	TRBV10-3	AISGGPGKVGYEQY
11	TRBJ1-1	TRBV2	ASSEERNTEAF
15	TRBJ1-5	TRBV5-8	ASSSGQDVSLNQPQH
13	TRBJ2-1	TRBV19	ASSSSGGARNEQF
11	TRBJ1-6	TRBV20-1	SARLTAGSPLH
15	TRBJ1-5	TRBV6-6	ASSYSMLGYSNQPQH
13	TRBJ1-2	TRBV19	ASSIATGVHYGYT
11	TRBJ1-5	TRBV7-2	ASSFVGGQPQH
13	TRBJ2-3	TRBV4-3	ASSQDLTSRDTQY
12	TRBJ2-3	TRBV2	ATRTSGSTDTQY
12	TRBJ1-5	TRBV28	ASRFPFANQPQH
13	TRBJ2-4	TRBV6-2/TRBV6-3	ASSTPGTGKNIQY
13	TRBJ2-1	TRBV18	ASSPPLAVLGEQF
16	TRBJ1-1	TRBV4-3	ASSQDWGGTTLNTEAF
11	TRBJ1-1	TRBV19	ASSIQSNTEAF
13	TRBJ2-5	TRBV12-3/TRBV12-4	ASSPRTSSRETQY
13	TRBJ1-1	TRBV20-1	SARSPDRPSTEAF
14	TRBJ1-4	TRBV20-1	SAERSQGEGYEKLF
13	TRBJ1-4	TRBV7-9	ASSPSTRPVEKLF
14	TRBJ2-3	TRBV30	AWSDWGPLSTDTQY
8	TRBJ1-1	TRBV20-1	SARDLVAF
12	TRBJ2-7	TRBV3-1	ASSQPSDAHEQY
14	TRBJ2-2	TRBV27	ASSFYGTSNTGELF
15	TRBJ2-3	TRBV5-1	ASSAGLADHSTDTQY
12	TRBJ1-6	TRBV4-1	ASSESQGGSPLH
18	TRBJ2-6	TRBV6-5	ASSRRGPGGVSSGANVLT
11	TRBJ2-7	TRBV20-1	SAALAGTYEQY
13	TRBJ2-3	TRBV7-9	ASSTPSGDTDTQY
10	TRBJ1-1	TRBV20-1	SASNLNTEAF
11	TRBJ1-1	TRBV12-3/TRBV12-4	ASRLTGGTEAF
13	TRBJ2-3	TRBV7-9	ASSYSGSWSDTQY
12	TRBJ2-3	TRBV7-2	ASRTGQTTDTQY
13	TRBJ2-1	TRBV4-3	ASSLGLAGQGEQF
12	TRBJ2-1	TRBV7-9	ASSSVGRNNEQF
13	TRBJ1-1	TRBV7-9	ASSLGRWANTEAF
12	TRBJ2-3	TRBV5-1	ASSSSGWGDTQY
12	TRBJ2-1	TRBV19	ASSIKAGPNEQF
13	TRBJ2-3	TRBV7-2	ASSFGGAGADTQY
10	TRBJ2-5	TRBV6-6	ASSTGQETQY
12	TRBJ1-1	TRBV12-3/TRBV12-4	ASSLLGVNTEAF
10	TRBJ2-5	TRBV3-1	ASSRTGETQY
12	TRBJ1-1	TRBV15	ATSRDRIETEAF
13	TRBJ2-1	TRBV7-2	ASSLALTDSNEQF